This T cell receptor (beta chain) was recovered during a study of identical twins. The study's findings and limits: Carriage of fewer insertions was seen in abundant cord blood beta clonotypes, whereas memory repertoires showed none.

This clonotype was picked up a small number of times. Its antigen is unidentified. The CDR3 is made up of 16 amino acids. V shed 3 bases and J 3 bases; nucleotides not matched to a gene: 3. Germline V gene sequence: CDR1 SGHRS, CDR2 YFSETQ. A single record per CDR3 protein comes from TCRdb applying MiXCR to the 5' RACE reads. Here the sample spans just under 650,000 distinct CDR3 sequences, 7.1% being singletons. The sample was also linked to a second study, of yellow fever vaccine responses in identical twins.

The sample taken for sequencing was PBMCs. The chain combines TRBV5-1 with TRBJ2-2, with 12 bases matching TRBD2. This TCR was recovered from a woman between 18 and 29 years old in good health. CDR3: CASSSRTSGDTGELFF. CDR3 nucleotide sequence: TGCGCCAGCAGCTCCCGGACTAGCGGGGACACCGGGGAGCTGTTTTTT.